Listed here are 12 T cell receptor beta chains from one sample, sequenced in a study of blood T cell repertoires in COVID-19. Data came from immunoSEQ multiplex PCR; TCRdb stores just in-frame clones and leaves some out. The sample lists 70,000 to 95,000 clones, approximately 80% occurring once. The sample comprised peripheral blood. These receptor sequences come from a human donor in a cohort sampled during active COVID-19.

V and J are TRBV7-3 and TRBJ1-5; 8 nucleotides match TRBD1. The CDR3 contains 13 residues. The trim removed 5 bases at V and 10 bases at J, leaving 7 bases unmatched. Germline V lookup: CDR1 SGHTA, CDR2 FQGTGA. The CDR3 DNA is TGTGCCAGCAGCCAGGGGACAGGTCTACCCCAGCATTTT. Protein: CASSQGTGLPQHF.

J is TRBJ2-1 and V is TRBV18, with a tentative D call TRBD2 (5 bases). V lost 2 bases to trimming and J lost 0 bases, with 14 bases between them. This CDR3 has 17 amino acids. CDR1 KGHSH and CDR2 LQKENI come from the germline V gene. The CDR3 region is CASSPLVRGSSYNEQFF. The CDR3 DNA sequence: TGTGCCAGCTCACCATTGGTTCGGGGAAGCTCCTACAATGAGCAGTTCTTC.

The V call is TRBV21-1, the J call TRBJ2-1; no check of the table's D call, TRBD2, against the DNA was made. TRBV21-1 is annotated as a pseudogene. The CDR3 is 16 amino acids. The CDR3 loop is CASSIPGLAVYNEQFF. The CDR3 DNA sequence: TGTGCCAGCAGCATCCCGGGACTAGCGGTATACAATGAGCAGTTCTTC.

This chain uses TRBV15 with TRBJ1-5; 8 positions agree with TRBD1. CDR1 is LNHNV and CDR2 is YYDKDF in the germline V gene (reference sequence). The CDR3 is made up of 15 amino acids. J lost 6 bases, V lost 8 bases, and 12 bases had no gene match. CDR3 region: CATEPGQGFSQPQHF. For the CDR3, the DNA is TGTGCCACCGAGCCCGGACAGGGCTTCTCTCAGCCCCAGCATTTT.

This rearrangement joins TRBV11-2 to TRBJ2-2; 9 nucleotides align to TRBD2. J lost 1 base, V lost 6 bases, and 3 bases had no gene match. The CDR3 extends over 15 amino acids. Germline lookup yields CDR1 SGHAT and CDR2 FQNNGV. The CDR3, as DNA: TGTGCCAGCAGTGAACTAGCGGGGAACACCGGGGAGCTGTTTTTT. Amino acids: CASSELAGNTGELFF.

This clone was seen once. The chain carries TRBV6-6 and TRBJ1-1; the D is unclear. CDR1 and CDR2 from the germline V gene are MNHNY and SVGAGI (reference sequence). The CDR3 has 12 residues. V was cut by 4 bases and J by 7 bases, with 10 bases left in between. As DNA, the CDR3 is TGTGCCAGCAGTTTTCGCGGGAATGAAGCTTTCTTT. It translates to CASSFRGNEAFF.

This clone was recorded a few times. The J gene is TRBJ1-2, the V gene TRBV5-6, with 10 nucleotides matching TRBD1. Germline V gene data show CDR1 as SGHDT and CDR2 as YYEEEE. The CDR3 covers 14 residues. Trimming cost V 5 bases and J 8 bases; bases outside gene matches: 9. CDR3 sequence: CASRETGGSSGYTF. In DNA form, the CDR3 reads TGTGCCAGCAGGGAGACAGGGGGCTCGAGCGGCTACACCTTC.

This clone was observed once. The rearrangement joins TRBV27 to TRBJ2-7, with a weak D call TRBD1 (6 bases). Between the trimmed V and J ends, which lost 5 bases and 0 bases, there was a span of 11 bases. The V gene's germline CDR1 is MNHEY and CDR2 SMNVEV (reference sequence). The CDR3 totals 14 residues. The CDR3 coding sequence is TGTGCCAGCAGTCAAGGACAGTCCTCCTACGAGCAGTACTTC. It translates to CASSQGQSSYEQYF.

This CDR3 reads CASSQERLSEQYF. CDR3 nucleotide sequence: TGCGCCAGCAGCCAAGAGCGGCTAAGCGAGCAGTACTTC. The chain recombines TRBV4-1 with TRBJ2-7, with D unresolved. V lost 0 bases and J 6 bases, leaving 9 bases between the germline ends. Per germline, CDR1 MGHRA and CDR2 YSYEKL. The CDR3 loop spans 13 amino acids.

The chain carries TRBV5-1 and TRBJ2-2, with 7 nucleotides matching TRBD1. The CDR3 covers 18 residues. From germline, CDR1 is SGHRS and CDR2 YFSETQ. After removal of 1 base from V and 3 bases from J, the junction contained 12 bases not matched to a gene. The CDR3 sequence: CASSLYPRDSRYTGELFF. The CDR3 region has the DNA TGCGCCAGCAGCTTGTATCCCAGGGACAGTAGATACACCGGGGAGCTGTTTTTT.

This CDR3 is CASSPRTATYAYGYTF. For the CDR3, the DNA is TGCGCCAGCAGCCCAAGGACAGCCACTTACGCATATGGCTACACCTTC. This rearrangement joins TRBV5-1 to TRBJ1-2, with D perhaps matching TRBD1 (6 bases). Germline CDR1 SGHRS, CDR2 YFSETQ. Trimming shortened V by 4 bases and J by 5 bases, and 21 bases separated the two germline ends. The CDR3 is 16 residues long.

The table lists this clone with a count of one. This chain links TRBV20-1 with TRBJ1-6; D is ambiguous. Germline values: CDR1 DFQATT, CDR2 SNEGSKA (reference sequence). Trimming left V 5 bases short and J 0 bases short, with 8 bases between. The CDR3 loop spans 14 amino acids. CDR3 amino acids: CSAGDSSYNSPLHF. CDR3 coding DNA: TGCAGTGCTGGTGATAGCTCCTATAATTCACCCCTCCACTTT.